This T cell receptor (beta chain) was captured by sequencing in a study of vaccination effects on CD4 cells after COVID-19 (dated by TCRdb to the early 2020s). With respect to the entire study: Three convalescent patients were sampled early (day +14) and late (day +241, +227, +161 respectively) after vaccination. SARS-CoV-2 spike-specific CD4+ TCR repertoires were compared before and after mRNA vaccination in COVID-19 convalescent patients and in infection-naive vaccine recipients. In the study, cultures from other donors were sequenced using the Oncomine TCR Beta short-read assay on an Illumina iSeq 100. The full study included 10 to 11 COVID-19 convalescent patients and several SARS-CoV-2-naive healthy vaccine recipients. Across the study, the median time from the second dose to post-vaccine sampling was 72 days (range 14 to 241). The paper as a whole reports these results and caveats: In convalescent patients, the post-vaccine spike-reactive repertoire was composed mainly of new vaccine-induced clones that were largely distinct from infection-induced clones. Clones induced by infection and clones induced by vaccination both contracted markedly at late timepoints after vaccination, which fits with T cell responses waning over time. Limitations of the study were the small number of convalescent patients and the absence of early post-infection timepoints.

The trim is 6 bases for V and 6 bases for J, with a gap of 22 bases between the germline ends. Looking up the germline V gene yields CDR1 SQVTM and CDR2 ANQGSEA. The CDR3 starts with the cysteine, ends with the phenylalanine, and has 15 residues. Only the CDR3 DNA is retained, 45 bases long and in frame from the first base. For this clone: Its specific antigen is unknown. One base away there is no much larger clone; base qualities are not given.

In the ViraFEST assay, PBMC were stimulated with viral peptide pools, and antigen-specific CD4+ T cell clonotypes were then identified by expansion using TCR sequencing. After around 10 days of culture, CD4+ T cells were isolated with the EasySep CD4+ T cell isolation kit. Convalescent patients had PCR-confirmed SARS-CoV-2 infection between March and December 2020, before Alpha, Beta and Delta variants emerged in the United States. Two doses of either the BNT162b2 or the mRNA-1273 mRNA SARS-CoV-2 vaccine were administered to participants. A few million PBMC per well were cultured with approximately 10 ug/ml peptides in IMDM containing around 4.6% human AB serum, 10 IU/ml IL-2 and gentamicin. On days 3 and 7, half of the culture medium was replaced with fresh IL-2-containing medium. Unless otherwise noted, each peptide stimulation condition was cultured in triplicate wells. PBMC were separated from whole blood using Ficoll-Paque Plus gradient centrifugation and were then either cryopreserved at -140C or used fresh. The spike proteins of SARS-CoV-2 and of the common cold coronaviruses HCoV-NL63, HCoV-OC43 and HCoV-229E were spanned by overlapping peptide pools. The QIAamp micro DNA kit was used to extract genomic DNA from the cultured CD4+ T cells.

Libraries were built with the immunoSEQ multiplex PCR assay. DNA from the cultured and isolated CD4+ T cells underwent TCR beta CDR3 sequencing. On the authors' methods: Non-productive TCR sequences were removed, reads were trimmed to the CDR3 region, and CDR3s of at least 7 amino acids were retained. Antigen-specific clonotypes were identified with the MANAFEST web app by comparing expansion in peptide wells against reference cultures. Positive clones required FDR<0.05 expansion versus reference and all other wells, odds ratio above 5, and frequency above 0.1% in two replicate wells. Cross-reactive clonotypes were defined as significantly expanded in SARS-CoV-2 spike wells and in at least one common cold coronavirus spike condition. Using the stringdist R package, CDR3 similarity was measured by Levenshtein distance, and unrooted trees were constructed with ape in R 3.6.1. The source is immuneACCESS, and TCRdb retained only in-frame sequences with V and J called. Part of the clones is not carried over; for the studies checked, unresolved V genes explain less than half of this, and the remainder is unexplained. The V and J calls and clone size are taken from that table; D and trimming were inferred from the DNA. In all, the sample holds 14,000 or so clones, and about 78% of those were seen once. Of the sample, around a sixth falls within the top ten clones.

The chain employs TRBV29-1 and TRBJ2-3, with a tentative D call of TRBD1 or TRBD2, each matching 5 bases. Specimen: CD4+ T cells from PBMCs cultured with SARS-CoV-2 spike peptides, collected after COVID-19 vaccination. The cell subset or site label on this specimen signifies: SARS-CoV-2 spike overlapping peptide pool stimulation. The source of this sequence is a human donor who had a prior SARS-CoV-2 infection. The nucleotide sequence reads TGCAGCGTGGGGCCCCTGGGCAACGGGGTCGATACGCAGTATTTT. Translated, it reads CSVGPLGNGVDTQYF.